This T cell receptor (beta chain) was recovered during a study of blood T cell repertoires in COVID-19. Study background: The United States, Italy and Spain supplied acute and convalescent COVID-19 samples. The cDNA or gDNA used as material had been derived from T cells, B-cell-depleted T cells, or PBMCs.

The CDR3 has 14 amino acids. Trimming left V 1 base short and J 6 bases short, with 12 bases between. Per the germline V gene, CDR1 is MDHEN and CDR2 is SYDVKM. Study processing details: Scientists estimated how many nucleated cells there were by amplifying reference gene primers. The data were produced by immunoSEQ multiplex PCR, yet TCRdb's version contains in-frame clones alone and is incomplete. V and J calls and clone size are as listed in that table; D and trimming were resolved from the DNA. The table records about 47,000 clones, roughly 87% of them present only once. This sequence originates from a man aged 60 to 69 with active COVID-19. The chain links TRBV28 to TRBJ1-2, with no clear D. The specimen was peripheral blood. This CDR3 reads CASSLYPEEDGYTF. CDR3 coding DNA: TGTGCCAGCAGTTTATACCCTGAGGAGGATGGCTACACCTTC.